Each of the 18 T cell receptor beta chains below was sequenced from the same sample in a study of shared clonotypes between healthy human individuals. TCRdb's copy holds only in-frame clones and misses some; the assay was immunoSEQ multiplex PCR. The sample includes millions of clones, 90% to 95% of them seen just once. The sample comprised naive CD4+ T cells sorted from blood. The subset: CD45RA+ positively selected. These receptors were obtained from a man younger than 35 in good health.

The chain links TRBV19 to TRBJ1-2; TRBD1 is a possible D gene (6 bases). The length of the CDR3 is 16 residues. The V and J ends lost 0 bases and 2 bases respectively, with 13 bases between them. From germline, CDR1 is LNHDA and CDR2 SQIVND (reference sequence). Here the CDR3 DNA reads TGTGCCAGTAGTATAGAGGGTTGGACAGCCAACTATGGCTACACCTTC. Translation: CASSIEGWTANYGYTF.

Comments on this clone: Other DNA sequences from this sample encode an identical CDR3 as well. The chain links TRBV2 to TRBJ2-3; D not certain. V lost 6 bases, J lost 0 bases, and 4 bases lay in between. CDR1 and CDR2 from the germline V gene are SNHLY and FYNNEI. This CDR3 comprises 12 residues. CDR3 loop: CASRASTDTQYF. For the CDR3, the DNA is TGTGCCAGCAGGGCCAGCACAGATACGCAGTATTTT. Using reference TRBV2 and TRBJ2-3 for the parts outside the CDR3, the full variable domain is EPEVTQTPSHQVTQMGQEVILRCVPISNHLYFYWYRQILGQKVEFLVSFYNNEISEKSEIFDDQFSVERPDGSNFTLKIRSTKLEDSAMYFCASRASTDTQYFGPGTRLTVL.

The chain is built from TRBV7-2 and TRBJ2-7, with D perhaps TRBD1 (6 bases). Germline V CDR1 and CDR2: SGHTA, FQGNSA. The V end was cut by 4 bases, the J end by 1 base, with 8 bases between. The CDR3 runs 13 residues. Here the CDR3 DNA reads TGTGCCAGCAGCTGGGACAAGTCCTACGAGCAGTACTTC. Encoded protein: CASSWDKSYEQYF.

The chain is built from TRBV5-1 and TRBJ2-1, with TRBD1 matching 9 bases. V shed 1 base, J shed 9 bases, and the junction held 8 bases outside the gene matches. The CDR3 spans 15 residues. Germline V lookup: CDR1 SGHRS, CDR2 YFSETQ. This chain's CDR3 is CASSLLGQGLGEQFF. The CDR3 DNA reads TGCGCCAGCAGCTTGTTGGGACAGGGTTTGGGTGAGCAGTTCTTC.

V and J are TRBV10-3 and TRBJ1-2, with D tentatively TRBD1 (5 bases). Germline lookup yields CDR1 ENHRY and CDR2 SYGVKD. Trimming took off 3 bases at V and 7 bases at J, with 15 bases between the two ends. The CDR3 contains 14 residues. CDR3 nucleotides: TGTGCCATCAGTGATAAGGGGCTGGTGACTGGCTACACCTTC. Translated, it gives CAISDKGLVTGYTF.

This chain connects TRBV2 to TRBJ1-5; D gene unclear. Germline V gene lookup returns CDR1 SNHLY and CDR2 FYNNEI. This CDR3 is 15 amino acids long. V lost 1 base, J lost 4 bases, and 11 bases lay in between. The CDR3 DNA reads TGTGCCAGCAGTGAAGGTTTAGTTATTAATCAGCCCCAGCATTTT. Its translation is CASSEGLVINQPQHF.

This rearrangement joins TRBV5-4 to TRBJ1-2, with unresolved D. This CDR3 has 14 amino acids. CDR1 and CDR2 (germline): SGHNT, YYREEE (reference sequence). Deletions cut 3 bases from V and 3 bases from J, with 12 bases between. CDR3 residues: CASSSPGIHYGYTF. The CDR3 DNA follows: TGTGCCAGCAGCTCTCCCGGGATCCACTATGGCTACACCTTC.

The chain has TRBV30 and TRBJ1-5; D not resolved. The CDR3 runs to 16 residues. The germline V and J ends were trimmed by 0 bases and 0 bases, with 12 bases remaining between them. Looked up from germline, CDR1 is GTSNPN and CDR2 is SVGIG (reference sequence). As DNA, the CDR3 is TGTGCCTGGAGTGTCGGCCAGGCGATTAGCAATCAGCCCCAGCATTTT. Translation gives CAWSVGQAISNQPQHF.

This chain links TRBV5-1 with TRBJ2-7; 12 bases match TRBD1. The CDR3 covers 17 residues. With V trimmed by 7 bases and J by 2 bases, 13 bases remained unmatched. The V gene's germline CDR1 is SGHRS and CDR2 YFSETQ. The CDR3 DNA sequence: TGCGCCAGCCAGGTGGGGACAGGGGGCCCGTATGCCTACGAGCAGTACTTC. Translation: CASQVGTGGPYAYEQYF.

The rearrangement uses TRBV9 and TRBJ1-2; D possibly corresponds to TRBD1 (5 bases). The V and J ends lost 3 bases and 4 bases respectively, with 28 bases between them. Germline V gene sequence: CDR1 SGDLS, CDR2 YYNGEE. The CDR3 loop spans 19 amino acids. The CDR3 DNA reads TGTGCCAGCAGCGAGAAGCCGATGTCAGGGAGTTCGACTACCTATGGCTACACCTTC. Residues: CASSEKPMSGSSTTYGYTF.

Note on this clone: This same CDR3 is encoded by further DNA sequences in the sample. V usage is TRBV10-3 and J usage is TRBJ1-5, with 8 bases fitting TRBD1. The J segment lost 1 base and the V segment lost 6 bases, leaving 2 bases of the junction unmatched. CDR3 size: 14 residues. The germline gives CDR1 ENHRY, CDR2 SYGVKD. The CDR3 sequence is CAIRGTGSNQPQHF. CDR3 bases: TGTGCCATCAGGGGGACAGGCAGCAATCAGCCCCAGCATTTT.

V is TRBV19 and J is TRBJ1-2; D may be TRBD1 (5 bases). The CDR3 totals 18 residues. The V and J ends lost 9 bases and 7 bases respectively, with 33 bases between them. Looked up from germline, CDR1 is LNHDA and CDR2 is SQIVND (reference sequence). CDR3 amino acids: CASISQAGSSMGDSGYTF. The CDR3 DNA follows: TGTGCCAGCATCTCACAGGCAGGCAGTAGTATGGGAGACAGTGGCTACACCTTC.

The chain couples TRBV20-1 to TRBJ2-5, with D possibly called TRBD1 or TRBD2 (5 bases each). V was clipped by 5 bases and J by 7 bases, with 11 bases between them. CDR3 length: 11 amino acids. CDR1 is DFQATT, CDR2 SNEGSKA, per germline (reference sequence). DNA of the CDR3: TGCAGTGCTGTCCCTGGGGGGACCCAGTACTTC. Translated, it gives CSAVPGGTQYF.

The V and J genes are TRBV28 and TRBJ2-7; D not resolved. Germline V gives CDR1 MDHEN, CDR2 SYDVKM. V lost 7 bases and J 0 bases, leaving 7 bases between the germline ends. The CDR3 is made up of 12 amino acids. The CDR3 here is CASTSGSYEQYF. DNA of the CDR3: TGTGCCAGCACCTCGGGCTCCTACGAGCAGTACTTC.

The V gene is TRBV7-9, the J gene TRBJ1-2, with D possibly matching TRBD1 (6 bases). This CDR3 has 14 amino acids. The germline V and J ends were trimmed by 2 bases and 6 bases, with 13 bases remaining between them. The germline gives CDR1 SEHNR, CDR2 FQNEAQ (reference sequence). CDR3 sequence reads: CASSLSGAHHGYTF. The CDR3 DNA is TGTGCCAGCAGCTTATCAGGGGCCCACCATGGCTACACCTTC.

The rearrangement uses TRBV6-1 and TRBJ2-7; unclear D gene. From germline, CDR1 is MNHNS and CDR2 SASEGT. The CDR3 length is 11 residues. V was pared by 8 bases and J by 2 bases, with 7 bases between. CDR3 protein: CASEVAYEQYF. Written as DNA, the CDR3 is TGTGCCAGCGAAGTTGCCTACGAGCAGTACTTC.

The rearrangement joins TRBV9 to TRBJ2-7, with 7 bases fitting TRBD2. The junction had 5 bases not matched to a gene; V was cut back by 5 bases and J by 0 bases. The CDR3 is 14 residues long. The germline V gene has CDR1 SGDLS and CDR2 YYNGEE. CDR3 amino acids: CASSPGLVSYEQYF. The CDR3 DNA reads TGTGCCAGCAGTCCCGGACTAGTCTCCTACGAGCAGTACTTC. Full variable domain (rest looked up from reference TRBV9 and TRBJ2-7): DSGVTQTPKHLITATGQRVTLRCSPRSGDLSVYWYQQSLDQGLQFLIQYYNGEERAKGNILERFSAQQFPDLHSELNLSSLELGDSALYFCASSPGLVSYEQYFGPGTRLTVT.

This chain uses TRBV5-4 with TRBJ2-7; TRBD1 aligns across 12 bases. This CDR3 has 15 residues. The germline V gene has CDR1 SGHNT and CDR2 YYREEE (reference sequence). The V segment lost 4 bases and the J segment 7 bases; nucleotides outside the gene matches: 9. CDR3 sequence reads: CASSAGQGAIREQYF. The CDR3 DNA follows: TGTGCCAGCAGCGCGGGACAGGGGGCCATTCGTGAGCAGTACTTC. Combining the CDR3 with reference TRBV5-4 and TRBJ2-7 gives the whole variable domain ETGVTQSPTHLIKTRGQQVTLRCSSQSGHNTVSWYQQALGQGPQFIFQYYREEENGRGNFPPRFSGLQFPNYSSELNVNALELDDSALYLCASSAGQGAIREQYFGPGTRLTVT.